What follows is one T cell receptor (beta chain) and its context. Its specificity is not known. These data originate in a study of OX40 agonist ivuxolimab in advanced cancers. Generated by immunoSEQ multiplex PCR, the TCRdb table keeps only in-frame clones and is missing some. The sample lists about 66,000 clones, less than 90% occurring once. Points from the study as a whole: At 0.1 to 3.0 mg/kg, CD4+ and CD8+ blood T cells expanded clonally by week 6. CD4+ T cells averaged fewer expanded clones than CD8+ T cells.

The TCR sequence derives from an adult with an advanced solid tumor such as melanoma, head and neck, liver or kidney cancer. The source was CD4+ or CD8+ T cells sorted from blood, collected in a trial of the OX40 agonist ivuxolimab.

CDR3 amino acids: CASTRTSGAYEQYF. CDR3 in DNA: TGTGCCAGTACCCGGACTAGCGGGGCCTACGAGCAGTACTTC. V gene TRBV19 combines with J gene TRBJ2-7, with 12 positions matching TRBD2. V lost 7 bases to trimming and J lost 2 bases; unmatched junction nucleotides: 3. CDR3 length: 14 amino acids. Germline V CDR1 and CDR2: LNHDA, SQIVND (reference sequence).